This passage covers 3 T cell receptor beta chains from one sample sequenced in a study of CD8 T cells in ankylosing spondylitis. MiXCR was run by TCRdb on the 5' RACE reads, yielding one entry per CDR3 protein. The sample has roughly 120,000 distinct CDR3 sequences, approximately 13% seen once; the top ten hold around 3%. Material: blood, either unsorted or a sorted T cell fraction (not recorded which). The origin of the receptors is a female donor with ankylosing spondylitis or in good health (not recorded which).

This clonotype was seen ten or more times. The rearrangement joins TRBV11-1 to TRBJ2-1; 9 nucleotides align to TRBD1. Germline-derived CDR1 and CDR2 are SGHAT and FQDESV (reference sequence). V was clipped by 5 bases and J by 4 bases; unmatched bases: 3. The CDR3 is made up of 14 amino acids. CDR3 residues: CASSPDRGYNEQFF. CDR3 bases: TGTGCCAGCAGCCCGGACAGGGGATACAATGAGCAGTTCTTC.

This clonotype has a count of ten or more. The CDR3 region has the DNA TGTGCCAGCAACCAGGGTGGTTACAATGAGCAGTTCTTC. Translating it yields CASNQGGYNEQFF. V usage is TRBV6-4 and J usage is TRBJ2-1, with a tentative D call TRBD1 (5 bases). Trimming removed 7 bases at V and 4 bases at J, with 11 bases between. Germline CDR1 MRHNA, CDR2 SNTAGT. The CDR3 is 13 residues long.

This chain connects TRBV12-3 or TRBV12-4 to TRBJ2-7, with D perhaps TRBD1 or TRBD2 (5 bases each). The V end lost 6 bases, the J end lost 3 bases, and 9 bases lay between the germline ends. This CDR3 spans 12 amino acids. CDR3 protein: CASSRERYEQYF. CDR3 DNA: TGTGCCAGCAGCAGGGAGCGCTACGAGCAGTACTTC.